The clone carrying this TCR beta chain has only one observation. Profiled with immunoSEQ multiplex PCR; TCRdb holds only in-frame clones, not every one. Found here are approximately 200,000 clones, roughly 87% of them singletons; the top ten hold 2% to 2.5%. These data belong to a study of blood T cell repertoires in COVID-19. Study in general: Material from acute and convalescent COVID-19 was sourced from the United States, Italy and Spain. Sources were T cells, B-cell-depleted T cells, or PBMCs; the material itself was cDNA or gDNA.

Self-reported history from a screening survey and questionnaire set each donor's cohort. This clonotype originated in a woman aged 30 to 39 who had recovered from COVID-19. Source material: PBMCs or T cells enriched from blood (not recorded which).

CDR3 region: CASSIRAGGPNTGELFF. The CDR3, as DNA: TGTGCCAGTAGTATACGAGCGGGAGGACCTAACACCGGGGAGCTGTTTTTT. V is TRBV19 and J is TRBJ2-2; 9 bases map to TRBD2. V lost 2 bases to trimming and J lost 2 bases; unmatched junction nucleotides: 6. The length of the CDR3 is 17 residues. The V gene's germline CDR1 is LNHDA and CDR2 SQIVND (reference sequence).